A single sample is the source of the 4 T cell receptor beta chains below, sequenced in a study of early T cells in non-severe SARS-CoV-2 infection. One entry per CDR3 protein, called by TCRdb with MiXCR from the 5' RACE reads. The sample yields under 95,000 distinct CDR3 sequences, more than 10% seen once. The sample was whole blood. These receptors were taken from an adult who was a healthcare worker with PCR-confirmed SARS-CoV-2 infection or an uninfected control (not recorded which).

There are a few counts of this clonotype. V is TRBV20-1 and J is TRBJ2-7; the D gene is possibly TRBD1 (6 bases). This CDR3 region has 12 residues. Germline CDR1 and CDR2: DFQATT and SNEGSKA (reference sequence). Trimming took 4 bases from V and 5 from J, leaving 12 bases between them. This chain's CDR3 is CSANRVKDEQYF. The CDR3 DNA sequence: TGCAGTGCTAACAGGGTTAAGGACGAGCAGTACTTC.

This clonotype was recorded many times. The chain recombines TRBV27 with TRBJ2-1; D is possibly TRBD1 (6 bases). The CDR3 is made up of 14 amino acids. The germline gives CDR1 MNHEY, CDR2 SMNVEV (reference sequence). Trimming removed 6 bases at V and 1 base at J, with 10 bases between. The CDR3: CASRPQGSYNEQFF. In DNA, the CDR3 is TGTGCCAGCAGACCACAGGGTTCCTACAATGAGCAGTTCTTC.

This clonotype was recorded a few times. This chain links TRBV5-1 with TRBJ2-4; D tentatively reads TRBD1 or TRBD2 (5 bases each). Germline V gene sequence: CDR1 SGHRS, CDR2 YFSETQ. This CDR3 has 14 amino acids. Trimming stripped 3 bases from V and 10 bases from J, with 17 bases between. The CDR3 spells CASSWAGTDPIQYF. The CDR3 nucleotides read TGCGCCAGCAGCTGGGCCGGGACCGATCCTATTCAGTACTTC.

This clonotype has only a few counts. The chain employs TRBV6-1 and TRBJ2-1; D is possibly TRBD2 (6 bases). The V gene lost 5 bases and the J gene lost 6 bases, with 14 bases spanning the gap. The CDR3 extends over 14 amino acids. Germline CDR1 MNHNS, CDR2 SASEGT. CDR3 nucleotides: TGTGCCAGCAGTACCCTCGGGACTCTCAATGAGCAGTTCTTC. Protein: CASSTLGTLNEQFF.